This T cell receptor (beta chain) was sequenced during a study of blood T cell repertoires in COVID-19. About the research overall: The United States, Italy and Spain supplied acute and convalescent COVID-19 samples. Sources were T cells, B-cell-depleted T cells, or PBMCs; the material itself was cDNA or gDNA.

In the original workflow: Amplification of reference gene primers provided the estimated nucleated cell counts. TCRdb's copy holds only in-frame clones and misses some; the assay was immunoSEQ multiplex PCR. The V and J calls and clone size come from that table; D and trimming were worked out from the DNA. Of around 100,000 clones listed, 70% to 90% are singletons. This clone has just a few counts. Other DNA sequences in this specimen translate into the identical CDR3. V was clipped by 1 base and J by 5 bases, with 11 bases between them. CDR3 size: 15 residues. The germline V gene encodes CDR1 SGHTA and CDR2 FQGNSA.

Sequencing input: peripheral blood. This sequence was found in a human donor in a cohort sampled during active COVID-19. The rearrangement uses TRBV7-2 and TRBJ2-2, with a tentative D call TRBD1 (5 bases). The CDR3 nucleotides read TGTGCCAGCAGCTTAGAAGGGGTCGGTACCGGGGAGCTGTTTTTT. It is translated as CASSLEGVGTGELFF.